Detailed here is one T cell receptor (beta chain). Its antigen is unidentified. These data are taken from a study of metastatic and nonmetastatic thyroid tumors. In the study overall: The authors compared repertoires across blood and tumor or nodule tissue from malignant and benign thyroid patients.

CDR1 is SGDLS, CDR2 YYNGEE, per germline. Trimming took 0 bases from V and 3 from J, leaving 13 bases between them. This CDR3 is 15 amino acids long. Thyroid surgery took place with no prior treatment in any patient. Original handling: Variation in CDR3 across clinicopathological groups served as the basis for constructing a distant-metastasis classifier in papillary thyroid cancer. From the PCR reads, TCRdb re-called clones with MiXCR. Here the V and J calls rest on TCRdb's processing, not on the authors' analysis. Here the sample spans 15,000 to 20,000 clones, about 25% being singletons. General study findings and limits: Significantly greater TCR beta diversity was reportedly found in malignant thyroid tumors than in benign nodules (in blood and tumor).

The J gene is TRBJ2-7, the V gene TRBV9, with D possibly called TRBD1 or TRBD2 (5 bases each). Sequencing input: adjacent normal tissue. The receptor was isolated from a female donor with papillary thyroid cancer or a benign thyroid nodule (not recorded which). Some clones in this sample may be carry-over from other donors' samples. CDR3 in amino acids: CASSVEGSTYYEQYF. CDR3 in DNA: TGTGCCAGCAGCGTAGAGGGGAGCACGTACTACGAGCAGTACTTC.